The next 8 T cell receptor beta chains were all read from a single sample in a study of T cell repertoires in cytomegalovirus infection. These receptors lack a known antigen. A single record per CDR3 protein comes from TCRdb applying MiXCR to the reads. The sample shows approximately 990,000 distinct CDR3 sequences, 31% of them seen only once. The material sequenced was cultured CD8+ T cells from PBMCs, taken from culture after CMV antigen stimulation. The origin of the receptors is a human donor in good health (CMV status not recorded). Some clones in this sample may be carry-over from other donors' samples.

Judged by abundance, this clonotype is medium-sized (0.01 to 0.1%). The chain has TRBV6-1 and TRBJ2-1; 7 nucleotides align to TRBD1. Trimming removed 1 base from V and 4 bases from J; junction bases left unmatched: 1. Germline CDR1 reads MNHNS; CDR2 reads SASEGT. The CDR3 sequence is 14 residues long. The CDR3 sequence: CASSEEGQYNEQFF. Here the CDR3 DNA reads TGTGCCAGCAGTGAAGAGGGACAGTACAATGAGCAGTTCTTC.

This clonotype was recorded once. The chain joins TRBV3-1 to TRBJ2-5; D is unresolved. The CDR3 sequence is 15 residues long. The V gene lost 10 bases and the J gene lost 2 bases, with 20 bases spanning the gap. In germline, CDR1 is LGHDT, CDR2 YNNKEL (reference sequence). CDR3 protein: CAIDIKSSAQETQYF. CDR3 coding DNA: TGTGCCATTGACATCAAGAGCTCAGCACAAGAGACCCAGTACTTC.

Note on this clonotype: Compared with germline, one end of the junction differs, possibly owing to a read error. This CDR3 is CASSYTQGTGAFF. CDR3 coding DNA: TGTGCCAGCAGTTACACACAGGGCACTGGAGCTTTCTTT. The chain carries TRBV6-5 and TRBJ1-1, with D possibly being TRBD1 (6 bases). The CDR3 is made up of 13 amino acids. Germline V gene sequence: CDR1 MNHEY, CDR2 SVGAGI.

This clonotype was seen many times. The V and J genes are TRBV10-3 and TRBJ2-1; D unresolved. The CDR3 extends over 12 amino acids. V shed 4 bases and J shed 8 bases, with 9 bases lying between them. Per germline, CDR1 ENHRY and CDR2 SYGVKD. CDR3 in amino acids: CAISGEPDEQFF. DNA of the CDR3: TGTGCCATCAGTGGAGAACCAGATGAGCAGTTCTTC.

This clonotype was seen only once. The CDR3 here is CSARPEGFPNYGYTF. For the CDR3, the DNA is TGCAGTGCTAGACCCGAGGGGTTCCCTAACTATGGCTACACCTTC. The V gene is TRBV20-1, the J gene TRBJ1-2; D perhaps matches TRBD1 (5 bases). The ends were cut back, 2 bases at V and 0 bases at J, with 13 bases in the middle. CDR1 DFQATT and CDR2 SNEGSKA come from the germline V gene (reference sequence). The CDR3 length is 15 residues.

V is TRBV19 and J is TRBJ1-3; D is perhaps TRBD1 (6 bases). This CDR3 region has 14 residues. CDR1 LNHDA and CDR2 SQIVND come from the germline V gene (reference sequence). Trimming left V 7 bases short and J 9 bases short, with 19 bases between. The CDR3 spells CASTGRTARTTIYF. As DNA, the CDR3 is TGTGCCAGTACCGGACGGACAGCTCGCACCACCATATATTTT.

The V call is TRBV12-3 or TRBV12-4, the J call TRBJ1-1; D call uncertain. The CDR3 spans 13 residues. V gave up 1 base and J gave up 4 bases, with 7 bases separating them. The CDR3 reads CASSLGGITEAFF. In nucleotides, the CDR3 is TGTGCCAGCAGTTTAGGTGGGATCACTGAAGCTTTCTTT.

The chain joins TRBV2 to TRBJ1-2; 8 bases map to TRBD1. CDR1 SNHLY and CDR2 FYNNEI come from the germline V gene. With 10 bases clipped from V and 4 bases from J, the junction kept 8 bases outside the gene matches. The CDR3 runs to 13 residues. The CDR3 loop reads CAIFRGRAYGYTF. The CDR3 nucleotides are TGTGCCATCTTCAGGGGGCGCGCCTATGGCTACACCTTC.